This paragraph reports one T cell receptor beta chain. Its antigen is unknown. The data originate from a study of CD8+ T cells in alopecia areata. The CDR3 covers 15 residues. V trimming: 0 bases; J trimming: 2 bases; junction bases outside the gene matches: 3. Germline lookup yields CDR1 LNHNV and CDR2 YYDKDF (reference sequence). The study, taken as a whole, reports: Among patients, TCR sharing was less clear than in mice, a difference possibly due in part to HLA diversity in the patient population.

Treatment: oral pan-JAK inhibitor, 5-10 mg twice daily. It was from alopecia areata patients that lesional scalp punch biopsies and peripheral blood were collected. Isolated RNA was reverse transcribed into cDNA used as the sequencing template. TCRdb keeps only in-frame clones here, not all; method: immunoSEQ multiplex PCR. The profile shows roughly 280,000 clones, 50% to 75% of them singletons. This chain joins TRBV15 and TRBJ2-5, with 7 bases lining up with TRBD2. The sequencing here drew on CD4+ T cells sorted from blood, taken around week 52, from a patient treated with tofacitinib. This TCR was recovered from a human donor with alopecia areata. Here the CDR3 reads CATSRETSAQETQYF. The DNA for the CDR3 is TGTGCCACCAGCAGAGAAACTAGCGCACAAGAGACCCAGTACTTC.